Here is one T cell receptor (beta chain) with its context. The source of the sample is a study of cytomegalovirus exposure and HLA in healthy donors. The protocol was immunoSEQ multiplex PCR, while the TCRdb copy is restricted to in-frame clones and leaves out a portion. The sample has roughly 120,000 clones, around 88% seen once. This sequence originates from a young man in good health and CMV-seronegative. Specimen: PBMCs.

CDR3 coding DNA: TGCGCCAGCAGCCAAGTTGGGGGGACCGCCTCCTACAATGAGCAGTTCTTC. It is translated as CASSQVGGTASYNEQFF. This chain links TRBV4-3 with TRBJ2-1; D possibly corresponds to TRBD2 (6 bases). The V end lost 1 base, the J end lost 0 bases, and 13 bases lay between the germline ends. The CDR3 loop spans 17 amino acids. Per the germline V gene, CDR1 is LGHNA and CDR2 is YSLEER.